This section outlines one TCR beta chain sequence together with its context. The antigen is undetermined. The sample comes from a study of T cell responses to AZD1222 COVID-19 vaccine. For the study at large: Investigators merged groups given second doses at roughly 4 or roughly 12 weeks.

The data were produced by immunoSEQ multiplex PCR, yet TCRdb's version contains in-frame clones alone and is incomplete. Of about 120,000 clones in the sample, 85% to 90% are singletons; the top ten hold under 3.5%. Notes on the study in general: It should be noted that donors were predominantly white British and more often female, and clonal diversity was possibly underestimated. The span of vaccine-associated CD4 TCRs extended across spike, with dominance at 160-218 and 743-854. Increased Spike-specific TCR breadth and depth were observed after two AZD1222 doses.

The germline gives CDR1 SGHVS, CDR2 FQNEAQ. CDR3 length: 15 amino acids. V dropped 4 bases and J dropped 5; count of bases not matched to a gene: 7. The chain links TRBV7-8 to TRBJ2-7; 11 bases map to TRBD1. The sequencing used peripheral blood, collected on day 0 of AZD1222 vaccination. The origin of this receptor is an adult in good health. Here the CDR3 DNA reads TGTGCCAGCAGCTACCGGACAGGGGGCTCGCACGAGCAGTACTTC. Translation gives CASSYRTGGSHEQYF.